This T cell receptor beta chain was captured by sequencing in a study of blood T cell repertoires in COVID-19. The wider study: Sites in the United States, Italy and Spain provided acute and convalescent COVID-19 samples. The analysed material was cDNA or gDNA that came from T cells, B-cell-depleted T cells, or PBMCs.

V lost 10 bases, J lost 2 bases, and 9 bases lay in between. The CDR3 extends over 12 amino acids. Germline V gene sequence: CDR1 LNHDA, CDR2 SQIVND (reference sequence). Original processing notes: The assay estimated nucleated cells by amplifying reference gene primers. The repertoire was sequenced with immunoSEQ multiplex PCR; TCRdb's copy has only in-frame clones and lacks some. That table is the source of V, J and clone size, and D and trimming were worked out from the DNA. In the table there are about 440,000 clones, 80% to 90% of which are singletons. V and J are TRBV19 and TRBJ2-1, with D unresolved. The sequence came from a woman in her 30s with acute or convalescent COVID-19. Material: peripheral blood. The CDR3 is CATSGTYNEQFF. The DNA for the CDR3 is TGTGCCACCTCAGGAACCTACAATGAGCAGTTCTTC.